The rows below give T cell receptor beta chains drawn from one sample of a study of CD8+CD57+ T cells in acquired aplastic anemia. From the reads, TCRdb called clonotypes with MiXCR, one entry per CDR3 protein. Of about 160,000 distinct CDR3 sequences in the sample, roughly 48% were seen once. The specimen was sorted CD4+, CD8+, or CD8+CD57+ T cells (not recorded which) from PBMCs. The receptors derive from a human donor with aplastic anemia. The CDR3 runs from the conserved cysteine through the conserved F or W. A D gene is named only where the DNA matches it firmly. Rows give clone size only sometimes, using once, few, many, or a class for an expanded clone.

clone size: .; D gene: TRBD1; V gene: TRBV5-4; J gene: TRBJ2-7; CDR3 protein: CASSKGQGTNEQYF; CDR3 DNA: TGTGCCAGCAGCAAGGGACAGGGGACAAACGAGCAGTACTTC
clone size: many; D gene: TRBD2; V gene: TRBV20-1; J gene: TRBJ2-3; CDR3 protein: CSARLLLLAGGTDTQYF; CDR3 DNA: TGCAGTGCTCGATTATTATTGCTAGCGGGGGGCACAGATACGCAGTATTTT
clone size: many; D gene: .; V gene: TRBV19; J gene: TRBJ2-2; CDR3 protein: CASKTSPGGIGELFF; CDR3 DNA: TGTGCCAGTAAAACTAGTCCGGGTGGCATCGGGGAGCTGTTTTTT
clone size: .; D gene: .; V gene: TRBV30; J gene: TRBJ1-2; CDR3 protein: CAWSSGKANYGYTF; CDR3 DNA: TGTGCCTGGAGTTCAGGGAAAGCTAACTATGGCTACACCTTC
clone size: few; D gene: TRBD1; V gene: TRBV3-1; J gene: TRBJ2-1; CDR3 protein: CASSQDRFGSKFGQGYNEQFF; CDR3 DNA: TGTGCCAGCAGCCAAGATCGATTTGGGAGTAAATTCGGACAGGGCTACAATGAGCAGTTCTTC
clone size: few; D gene: .; V gene: TRBV10-1; J gene: TRBJ2-7; CDR3 protein: CASSESGISAYEQYF; CDR3 DNA: TGCGCCAGCAGTGAGTCGGGAATCTCAGCCTACGAGCAGTACTTC
clone size: many; D gene: .; V gene: TRBV20-1; J gene: TRBJ2-5; CDR3 protein: CSAKPSGQETQYF; CDR3 DNA: TGCAGTGCCAAGCCCAGCGGCCAAGAGACCCAGTACTTC
clone size: many; D gene: .; V gene: TRBV12-5; J gene: TRBJ1-6; CDR3 protein: CASGFFSEDSPLHF; CDR3 DNA: TGTGCTAGTGGTTTTTTCTCCGAGGATTCACCCCTCCACTTT
clone size: many; D gene: TRBD1; V gene: TRBV3-1; J gene: TRBJ1-1; CDR3 protein: CASSPGTDTEAFF; CDR3 DNA: TGTGCCAGCAGCCCGGGGACAGACACTGAAGCTTTCTTT
clone size: many; D gene: TRBD2; V gene: TRBV2; J gene: TRBJ2-2; CDR3 protein: CASLKGRAGNTGELFF; CDR3 DNA: TGTGCCAGTTTAAAGGGGAGGGCGGGAAACACCGGGGAGCTGTTTTTT
clone size: many; D gene: .; V gene: TRBV5-8; J gene: TRBJ2-7; CDR3 protein: CASSLQAVGEQYF; CDR3 DNA: TGTGCCAGCAGCTTACAGGCGGTCGGCGAGCAGTACTTC
clone size: many; D gene: .; V gene: TRBV7-9; J gene: TRBJ2-2; CDR3 protein: CASSSQGIGELFF; CDR3 DNA: TGTGCCAGCAGTTCCCAGGGGATCGGGGAGCTGTTTTTT
clone size: few; D gene: .; V gene: TRBV24-1; J gene: TRBJ1-2; CDR3 protein: CATSPGPTNYGYTF; CDR3 DNA: TGTGCCACCAGTCCAGGGCCTACTAACTATGGCTACACCTTC
clone size: .; D gene: .; V gene: TRBV7-8; J gene: TRBJ1-1; CDR3 protein: CASSWGRGMNTEAFF; CDR3 DNA: TGTGCCAGCAGCTGGGGCCGGGGGATGAACACTGAAGCTTTCTTT
clone size: many; D gene: .; V gene: TRBV19; J gene: TRBJ1-2; CDR3 protein: CASSIKRAGTNYGYTF; CDR3 DNA: TGTGCCAGTAGTATAAAACGGGCAGGGACTAACTATGGCTACACCTTC
clone size: .; D gene: .; V gene: TRBV19; J gene: TRBJ1-2; CDR3 protein: CASSTQAGSPGYTF; CDR3 DNA: TGTGCCAGTAGTACCCAGGCTGGGAGCCCTGGCTACACCTTC
clone size: many; D gene: .; V gene: TRBV7-2; J gene: TRBJ1-1; CDR3 protein: CASSLMAEAFF; CDR3 DNA: TGTGCCAGCAGCTTAATGGCTGAAGCTTTCTTT
clone size: many; D gene: .; V gene: TRBV4-1; J gene: TRBJ2-5; CDR3 protein: CASSQGPFETQYF; CDR3 DNA: TGCGCCAGCAGCCAAGGTCCCTTTGAGACCCAGTACTTC
clone size: many; D gene: .; V gene: TRBV10-3; J gene: TRBJ2-7; CDR3 protein: CAISGGFPPYEQYF; CDR3 DNA: TGTGCCATCAGTGGGGGCTTCCCCCCATACGAGCAGTACTTC
clone size: .; D gene: .; V gene: TRBV14; J gene: TRBJ1-2; CDR3 protein: CASSLQGTYGYTF; CDR3 DNA: TGTGCCAGCAGCCTGCAGGGGACTTATGGCTACACCTTC
clone size: many; D gene: .; V gene: TRBV6-5; J gene: TRBJ2-5; CDR3 protein: CASSYLTRAPMGETQYF; CDR3 DNA: TGTGCCAGCAGTTACTTAACCCGGGCCCCTATGGGAGAGACCCAGTACTTC
clone size: many; D gene: TRBD1; V gene: TRBV24-1; J gene: TRBJ2-3; CDR3 protein: CATSAGTGGPDTQYF; CDR3 DNA: TGTGCCACCAGTGCCGGGACAGGGGGTCCAGATACGCAGTATTTT
clone size: .; D gene: .; V gene: TRBV2; J gene: TRBJ1-5; CDR3 protein: CASSEQTVGNQPQHF; CDR3 DNA: TGTGCCAGCAGTGAACAGACAGTGGGCAATCAGCCCCAGCATTTT
clone size: many; D gene: .; V gene: TRBV28; J gene: TRBJ2-5; CDR3 protein: CASEEGETQYF; CDR3 DNA: TGTGCCAGCGAGGAGGGAGAGACCCAGTACTTC
clone size: .; D gene: TRBD1; V gene: TRBV2; J gene: TRBJ2-5; CDR3 protein: CASSDRGQGIRTQYF; CDR3 DNA: TGTGCCAGCAGCGACAGGGGGCAAGGGATTCGGACCCAGTACTTC
clone size: .; D gene: TRBD2; V gene: TRBV29-1; J gene: TRBJ2-5; CDR3 protein: CSALSGDQETQYF; CDR3 DNA: TGCAGCGCTCTTAGCGGGGATCAGGAGACCCAGTACTTC
clone size: .; D gene: .; V gene: TRBV10-1; J gene: TRBJ1-5; CDR3 protein: CASLRGGNQPRHF; CDR3 DNA: TGTGCCAGTTTAAGAGGTGGCAATCAGCCCCGGCATTTT
clone size: many; D gene: TRBD2; V gene: TRBV7-3; J gene: TRBJ2-5; CDR3 protein: CASSSGLAGGETQYF; CDR3 DNA: TGTGCCAGCAGCTCCGGACTAGCGGGCGGGGAGACCCAGTACTTC
clone size: many; D gene: .; V gene: TRBV24-1; J gene: TRBJ2-2; CDR3 protein: CATSVGVGSGELFF; CDR3 DNA: TGTGCCACCAGTGTGGGAGTCGGGTCTGGGGAGCTGTTTTTT
clone size: few; D gene: .; V gene: TRBV7-8; J gene: TRBJ1-5; CDR3 protein: CASSLVKPQHF; CDR3 DNA: TGTGCCAGCAGCTTAGTTAAGCCCCAGCATTTT
clone size: many; D gene: .; V gene: TRBV24-1; J gene: TRBJ2-1; CDR3 protein: CATSDRGGQIPYNEQFF; CDR3 DNA: TGTGCCACCAGTGATAGGGGGGGACAGATCCCTTACAATGAGCAGTTCTTC
clone size: .; D gene: TRBD2; V gene: TRBV3-1; J gene: TRBJ2-1; CDR3 protein: CASRPSLAGAYNEQFF; CDR3 DNA: TGTGCCAGCAGACCGTCCCTAGCGGGGGCCTACAATGAGCAGTTCTTC
clone size: .; D gene: .; V gene: TRBV19; J gene: TRBJ2-5; CDR3 protein: CASSQVRGQETQYF; CDR3 DNA: TGTGCCAGCAGCCAAGTGAGGGGGCAAGAGACCCAGTACTTC
clone size: few; D gene: .; V gene: TRBV7-2; J gene: TRBJ2-1; CDR3 protein: CASSRTGNGEQFF; CDR3 DNA: TGTGCCAGCAGCCGAACAGGGAATGGTGAGCAGTTCTTC
clone size: many; D gene: TRBD1; V gene: TRBV4-2; J gene: TRBJ2-7; CDR3 protein: CASSQAPGQGAYEQYF; CDR3 DNA: TGTGCCAGCAGCCAAGCACCGGGACAGGGGGCCTACGAGCAGTACTTC
clone size: many; D gene: .; V gene: TRBV18; J gene: TRBJ2-5; CDR3 protein: CASSPTKGQTQYF; CDR3 DNA: TGTGCCAGCTCACCAACGAAGGGGCAGACCCAGTACTTC
clone size: .; D gene: .; V gene: TRBV24-1; J gene: TRBJ2-5; CDR3 protein: CASGGSQETQYF; CDR3 DNA: TGTGCCTCCGGAGGGTCCCAAGAGACCCAGTACTTC
clone size: .; D gene: .; V gene: TRBV10-1; J gene: TRBJ1-2; CDR3 protein: CASSENLNYGYTF; CDR3 DNA: TGCGCCAGCAGTGAGAATCTGAACTATGGCTACACCTTC
clone size: many; D gene: .; V gene: TRBV6-1; J gene: TRBJ1-4; CDR3 protein: CASSSWEKLFF; CDR3 DNA: TGTGCCAGCAGTTCTTGGGAAAAACTGTTTTTT
clone size: many; D gene: TRBD1; V gene: TRBV12-3/TRBV12-4; J gene: TRBJ2-7; CDR3 protein: CASRAGTGGGEQYF; CDR3 DNA: TGTGCCAGCAGGGCCGGGACAGGGGGCGGCGAGCAGTACTTC
clone size: many; D gene: .; V gene: TRBV19; J gene: TRBJ1-3; CDR3 protein: CASSRGAALDTGNTIYF; CDR3 DNA: TGTGCCAGTAGCCGAGGGGCAGCTTTAGATACTGGAAACACCATATATTTT
clone size: many; D gene: .; V gene: TRBV25-1; J gene: TRBJ1-2; CDR3 protein: CASKGGSMGYTF; CDR3 DNA: TGTGCCAGCAAAGGAGGATCTATGGGCTACACCTTC
clone size: few; D gene: .; V gene: TRBV7-3; J gene: TRBJ1-1; CDR3 protein: CASRGGGSTEAFF; CDR3 DNA: TGTGCCAGCAGGGGGGGTGGCTCCACTGAAGCTTTCTTT
clone size: .; D gene: .; V gene: TRBV7-2; J gene: TRBJ2-1; CDR3 protein: CASSLAPLSTGNEQFF; CDR3 DNA: TGTGCCAGCAGCTTAGCCCCTCTATCAACGGGGAATGAGCAGTTCTTC
clone size: many; D gene: TRBD2; V gene: TRBV12-3/TRBV12-4; J gene: TRBJ2-7; CDR3 protein: CASSLLLAGERGDEQYF; CDR3 DNA: TGTGCCAGCAGTTTATTGCTAGCGGGAGAAAGGGGGGACGAGCAGTACTTC
clone size: many; D gene: TRBD1; V gene: TRBV20-1; J gene: TRBJ1-4; CDR3 protein: CSTDRVFGNEKLFF; CDR3 DNA: TGCAGTACAGACAGGGTCTTTGGGAATGAAAAACTGTTTTTT
clone size: .; D gene: .; V gene: TRBV7-8; J gene: TRBJ2-5; CDR3 protein: CASSSLRETQYF; CDR3 DNA: TGTGCCAGCAGCTCACTGCGGGAGACCCAGTACTTC
clone size: .; D gene: .; V gene: TRBV7-3; J gene: TRBJ2-6; CDR3 protein: CASSPGPGANVLTF; CDR3 DNA: TGTGCCAGCAGCCCGGGACCCGGGGCCAACGTCCTGACTTTC
clone size: few; D gene: TRBD2; V gene: TRBV5-1; J gene: TRBJ2-2; CDR3 protein: CASSLSSGSSFSSGELFF; CDR3 DNA: TGCGCCAGCAGCCTATCTAGCGGGAGTTCCTTTTCGTCCGGGGAGCTGTTTTTT
clone size: once; D gene: TRBD1; V gene: TRBV2; J gene: TRBJ2-7; CDR3 protein: CASSGGQGINEQYF; CDR3 DNA: TGTGCCAGCAGTGGGGGACAGGGAATAAACGAGCAGTACTTC
clone size: .; D gene: .; V gene: TRBV10-3; J gene: TRBJ2-2; CDR3 protein: CAIESGPATGELFF; CDR3 DNA: TGTGCCATCGAGTCAGGGCCAGCCACCGGGGAGCTGTTTTTT
clone size: many; D gene: TRBD1; V gene: TRBV12-3/TRBV12-4; J gene: TRBJ2-1; CDR3 protein: CASSLVRGTYNEQFF; CDR3 DNA: TGTGCCAGCAGTTTGGTCAGGGGGACCTACAATGAGCAGTTCTTC
clone size: .; D gene: .; V gene: TRBV29-1; J gene: TRBJ1-1; CDR3 protein: CSVGTGNTEASF; CDR3 DNA: .
clone size: .; D gene: TRBD1; V gene: TRBV12-3/TRBV12-4; J gene: TRBJ1-2; CDR3 protein: CASSQTGPGGYTF; CDR3 DNA: TGTGCCAGCAGTCAGACAGGGCCCGGGGGCTACACCTTC
clone size: .; D gene: TRBD1; V gene: TRBV30; J gene: TRBJ2-7; CDR3 protein: CAWARRGLGEQYF; CDR3 DNA: TGTGCCTGGGCGCGAAGGGGGCTTGGCGAGCAGTACTTC
clone size: .; D gene: .; V gene: TRBV10-1; J gene: TRBJ2-3; CDR3 protein: CASTDLAGGTGTQYF; CDR3 DNA: TGTGCCAGCACAGACCTGGCAGGAGGCACAGGTACGCAGTATTTT
clone size: once; D gene: .; V gene: TRBV7-2; J gene: TRBJ2-1; CDR3 protein: CASSLGQITYNEQLF; CDR3 DNA: TGTGCCAGCAGCTTAGGACAGATAACCTACAACGAGCAGCTCTTC